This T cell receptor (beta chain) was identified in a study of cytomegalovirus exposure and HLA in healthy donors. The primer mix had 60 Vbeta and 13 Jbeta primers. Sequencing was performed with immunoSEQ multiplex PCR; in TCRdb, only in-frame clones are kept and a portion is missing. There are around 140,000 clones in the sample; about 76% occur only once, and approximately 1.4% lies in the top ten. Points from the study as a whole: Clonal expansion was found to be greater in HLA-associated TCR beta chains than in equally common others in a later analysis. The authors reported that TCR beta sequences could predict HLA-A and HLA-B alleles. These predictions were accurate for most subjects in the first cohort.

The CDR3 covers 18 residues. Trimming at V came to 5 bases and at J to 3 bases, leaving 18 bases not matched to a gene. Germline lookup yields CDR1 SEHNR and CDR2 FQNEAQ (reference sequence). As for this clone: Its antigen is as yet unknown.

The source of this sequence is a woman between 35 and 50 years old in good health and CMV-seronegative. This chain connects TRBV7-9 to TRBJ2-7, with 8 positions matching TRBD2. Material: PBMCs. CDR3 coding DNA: TGTGCCAGCAGCCGCGGGGGAGGCGGGACGGGGGGGTTCTACGAGCAGTACTTC. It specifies CASSRGGGGTGGFYEQYF.